A single sample is the source of the 21 T cell receptor beta chains below, sequenced in a study of identical twins. TCRdb re-derived calls from the 5' RACE reads in MiXCR, one entry per CDR3 protein. The sample holds 1,800,000 or so distinct CDR3 sequences, under 35% seen once. Sequencing was performed on cord blood. Receptors originate from a newborn girl in good health.

This rearrangement joins TRBV20-1 to TRBJ2-7; D not resolved. V lost 4 bases, J lost 2 bases, and 12 bases lay in between. Germline CDR1 DFQATT, CDR2 SNEGSKA (reference sequence). The CDR3 is made up of 13 amino acids. The DNA of the CDR3 is TGCAGTGCTATAGGACCTGCTACCTACGAGCAGTACTTC. Translated, it gives CSAIGPATYEQYF.

This clonotype showed up just a few times. The chain has TRBV21-1 and TRBJ2-7; TRBD2 reflects the table's D call only, with no check against the DNA. TRBV21-1 is marked as a pseudogene. The CDR3 sequence is 15 residues long. In nucleotides, the CDR3 is TGTGCCAGCAGCAAAGGAGGGCCCCTACCCTACGAGCAGTACTTC. Its protein product is CASSKGGPLPYEQYF.

V and J are TRBV11-2 and TRBJ2-7, with 8 bases matching TRBD2. The DNA end is more similar to TRBJ2-5, so the J call may be wrong. The CDR3 has 16 residues. Germline assignment: CDR1 SGHAT and CDR2 FQNNGV. The CDR3 bases are TGTGCCAGCAGGTTCATGAGCGGGGGCCTTCAAGAGACCCAGTACTTC. Protein product: CASRFMSGGLQETQYF.

The J gene is TRBJ2-4, the V gene TRBV28, with 7 nucleotides matching TRBD2. After removal of 6 bases from V and 1 base from J, the junction contained 12 bases not matched to a gene. CDR1 MDHEN and CDR2 SYDVKM come from the germline V gene. The CDR3 sequence is 17 residues long. The CDR3 nucleotides read TGTGCCAGCAGCCGACCCAACAGCGGGAAGGCCAAAAACATTCAGTACTTC. Its protein product is CASSRPNSGKAKNIQYF.

In its sample, this clonotype was seen a few times. The chain couples TRBV7-2 to TRBJ2-7; D not certain. CDR3 length: 16 residues. Germline V gives CDR1 SGHTA, CDR2 FQGNSA. Trimming stripped 1 base from V and 0 bases from J, with 13 bases between. The DNA of the CDR3 is TGTGCCAGCAGCTTAGGTTTCGCCTTCTCCTCCTACGAGCAGTACTTC. Translation: CASSLGFAFSSYEQYF. The full variable domain, rest sourced from reference TRBV7-2 and TRBJ2-7, is GAGVSQSPSNKVTEKGKDVELRCDPISGHTALYWYRQSLGQGLEFLIYFQGNSAPDKSGLPSDRFSAERTGGSVSTLTIQRTQQEDSAVYLCASSLGFAFSSYEQYFGPGTRLTVT.

The V and J genes are TRBV24-1 and TRBJ2-2; D remains unclear. Trimming took 8 bases from V and 0 from J, leaving 12 bases between them. This CDR3 contains 15 residues. Germline V CDR1 and CDR2: KGHDR, SFDVKD. The CDR3 DNA is TGTGCCACCACTCCACGCGGCTCGAACACCGGGGAGCTGTTTTTT. Protein product: CATTPRGSNTGELFF.

The chain recombines TRBV20-1 with TRBJ1-5; D is possibly TRBD1 (6 bases). V was clipped by 5 bases and J by 5 bases, with 10 bases between them. The germline V gene has CDR1 DFQATT and CDR2 SNEGSKA (reference sequence). This CDR3 has 12 amino acids. For the CDR3, the DNA is TGCAGTGCTTATAGGGGGGATCAGCCCCAGCATTTT. It translates to CSAYRGDQPQHF.

There are a few counts of this clonotype. Here the CDR3 reads CASIQGTLMNTEAFF. The CDR3 coding sequence is TGTGCCAGCATCCAGGGGACCTTAATGAACACTGAAGCTTTCTTT. The chain carries TRBV2 and TRBJ1-1; D possibly corresponds to TRBD1 (6 bases). This CDR3 is built from 15 residues. V lost 7 bases, J lost 0 bases, and 15 bases lay in between. In germline, CDR1 is SNHLY, CDR2 FYNNEI.

This clonotype occurred once. This chain connects TRBV6-6 to TRBJ1-5, with D possibly TRBD1 on 5 matching bases. CDR1 is MNHNY and CDR2 is SVGAGI in the germline V gene (reference sequence). This CDR3 comprises 15 residues. Trimming removed 0 bases from V and 7 bases from J, with 13 bases in between. Written as DNA, the CDR3 is TGTGCCAGCAGTTACTCATCGGGGCCGAGGCAGCCCCAGCATTTT. Its translation: CASSYSSGPRQPQHF.

This clonotype has more than one count but fewer than ten. J is TRBJ2-3 and V is TRBV6-1, with 9 bases that match TRBD1. Trimming cost V 1 base and J 0 bases; bases outside gene matches: 2. CDR3 size: 16 residues. Germline CDR1 MNHNS, CDR2 SASEGT. The CDR3 here is CASSEEDRGSTDTQYF. The CDR3 DNA sequence: TGTGCCAGCAGTGAAGAGGACAGGGGAAGCACAGATACGCAGTATTTT.

In its sample, this clonotype was seen a few times. This rearrangement joins TRBV5-1 to TRBJ2-7; 7 bases match TRBD2. J lost 2 bases, V lost 0 bases, and 5 bases had no gene match. The CDR3 consists of 15 residues. CDR1 SGHRS and CDR2 YFSETQ come from the germline V gene. CDR3 coding DNA: TGCGCCAGCAGCTTGGGGGCAGGGAGGGCCTACGAGCAGTACTTC. Its translation: CASSLGAGRAYEQYF.

The rearrangement joins TRBV25-1 to TRBJ2-5, with a weak D call TRBD1 (5 bases). Trimming took 3 bases from V and 11 from J, leaving 16 bases between them. CDR3 size: 13 residues. Germline values: CDR1 MGHDK, CDR2 SYGVNS. DNA of the CDR3: TGTGCCAGCAGTGATCGAAGGGGTCGAGAGCAGTACTTC. Protein: CASSDRRGREQYF.

J is TRBJ2-5 and V is TRBV7-2, with D perhaps matching TRBD2 (5 bases). Germline-derived CDR1 and CDR2 are SGHTA and FQGNSA. V lost 4 bases and J 2 bases, leaving 11 bases between the germline ends. This CDR3 contains 14 residues. The DNA for the CDR3 is TGTGCCAGCAGCTCACTAGGTCCTCAAGAGACCCAGTACTTC. Translation: CASSSLGPQETQYF.

The chain carries TRBV5-1 and TRBJ1-4, with 8 nucleotides matching TRBD1. CDR1 is SGHRS, CDR2 YFSETQ, per germline. This CDR3 region has 19 residues. The J segment lost 0 bases and the V segment lost 0 bases, leaving 10 bases of the junction unmatched. The CDR3 DNA is TGCGCCAGCAGCTTGGATTTCCAGGGGGCGATTGCAACTAATGAAAAACTGTTTTTT. Translating gives CASSLDFQGAIATNEKLFF.

The sample holds a few counts of this clonotype. CDR3 amino acids: CASPDSSYNEQFF. CDR3 in DNA: TGTGCCAGCCCCGACAGTTCCTACAATGAGCAGTTCTTC. The gene calls are TRBV2 and TRBJ2-1, with D possibly matching TRBD1 (5 bases). V gave up 8 bases and J gave up 1 base, with 9 bases separating them. The CDR3 loop spans 13 amino acids. CDR1 and CDR2 (germline): SNHLY, FYNNEI.

The genes are TRBV21-1 and TRBJ2-3; the table's D call TRBD1 went unverified against the DNA. TRBV21-1 is flagged as a pseudogene. This CDR3 comprises 18 residues. CDR3 amino acids: CASPSGGSTGVPTDTQYF. The CDR3 nucleotides read TGTGCCAGCCCCAGCGGGGGGTCCACAGGGGTCCCCACAGATACGCAGTATTTT.

In regard to this clonotype: A read error may produce the germline difference seen at one junction end. V usage is TRBV6-5 and J usage is TRBJ1-2, with D possibly matching TRBD1 (5 bases). The CDR3 runs 15 residues. The germline CDR1 and CDR2 sequences are MNHEY and SVGAGI. CDR3 amino acids: CASSRRQFPNCGYTF. Here the CDR3 DNA reads TGTGCCAGCAGTCGACGACAGTTTCCTAACTGTGGCTACACCTTC.

There are many counts of this clonotype. This sequence joins TRBV28 and TRBJ2-7; 7 nucleotides agree with TRBD1. The CDR3 runs 14 residues. V lost 0 bases to trimming and J lost 2 bases; unmatched junction nucleotides: 1. Germline V CDR1 and CDR2: MDHEN, SYDVKM. The CDR3 nucleotides read TGTGCCAGCAGTTTATGGGGACAGACCTACGAGCAGTACTTC. This gives the protein CASSLWGQTYEQYF.

The chain uses TRBV4-2 and TRBJ2-3; tentatively, D is TRBD1 or TRBD2 (5 bases each). V shed 0 bases and J shed 0 bases, with 13 bases lying between them. Germline V gene lookup returns CDR1 LGHNA and CDR2 YNFKEQ. The CDR3 has 17 amino acids. As DNA, the CDR3 is TGTGCCAGCAGCCAAGATGGGGGTTGGCCGAGCACAGATACGCAGTATTTT. Translation gives CASSQDGGWPSTDTQYF.

This clonotype was recorded many times. The chain links TRBV29-1 to TRBJ1-1; D not resolved. Per the germline V gene, CDR1 is SQVTM and CDR2 is ANQGSEA. Trimming pared 3 bases from V and 4 bases from J, leaving 0 bases between. The CDR3 is made up of 9 amino acids. The CDR3 DNA reads TGCAGCGTTGACACTGAAGCTTTCTTT. This sequence encodes CSVDTEAFF.

This clonotype was counted many times. The chain is built from TRBV4-1 and TRBJ2-3; no reliable D call. The CDR3 has 17 residues. Germline values: CDR1 MGHRA, CDR2 YSYEKL. V was pared by 1 base and J by 1 base, with 15 bases between. The CDR3 loop is CASSQALGRWGTDTQYF. CDR3 in DNA: TGCGCCAGCAGCCAAGCCCTTGGACGGTGGGGCACAGATACGCAGTATTTT.